These 11 T cell receptor beta chains were sequenced from one sample in a study of radiotherapy plus CTLA-4 blockade in lung cancer. Sequencing was performed with immunoSEQ multiplex PCR; in TCRdb, only in-frame clones are kept and a portion is missing. The sample carries 95,000 to 150,000 clones, 70% to 90% recorded once. This specimen was peripheral blood, taken from a patient treated with radiotherapy plus ipilimumab. The receptors were sampled from a human donor with non-small cell lung cancer that progressed on radiotherapy plus ipilimumab.

The V and J genes are TRBV7-6 and TRBJ2-7; D unclear. The V end lost 5 bases, the J end lost 5 bases, and 28 bases lay between the germline ends. This CDR3 has 18 amino acids. From germline, CDR1 is SGHVS and CDR2 FNYEAQ. CDR3 DNA sequence: TGTGCCAGCAGCCAGGACGTAGGTGGCCCACCCTATAGTCACGAGCAGTACTTC. It is translated as CASSQDVGGPPYSHEQYF.

The chain has TRBV19 and TRBJ1-1, with 9 bases identical to TRBD1. This CDR3 has 13 residues. Germline V gives CDR1 LNHDA, CDR2 SQIVND (reference sequence). The V gene end was trimmed by 7 bases and the J gene end by 5 bases; junction bases not matched to a gene: 5. The CDR3: CASTPTGGTEAFF. DNA of the CDR3: TGTGCCAGTACCCCGACAGGGGGGACTGAAGCTTTCTTT.

The chain employs TRBV9 and TRBJ1-1, with a tentative D call TRBD1 (5 bases). The length of the CDR3 is 16 residues. Germline CDR1 is SGDLS and CDR2 is YYNGEE. Trimming removed 3 bases at V and 1 base at J, with 16 bases between. This chain's CDR3 is CASSEGGVVGNTEAFF. The CDR3 region has the DNA TGTGCCAGCAGCGAGGGAGGGGTGGTCGGGAACACTGAAGCTTTCTTT.

CDR3 coding DNA: TGTGCCAGCAGACAACTGGGGACAGATACGCAGTATTTT. Protein: CASRQLGTDTQYF. The chain is built from TRBV7-9 and TRBJ2-3; D is undetermined. CDR1 is SEHNR and CDR2 is FQNEAQ in the germline V gene (reference sequence). Trimming shortened V by 6 bases and J by 3 bases, and 10 bases separated the two germline ends. This CDR3 is 13 amino acids long. The whole variable domain, remainder taken from reference TRBV7-9 and TRBJ2-3, is DTGVSQNPRHKITKRGQNVTFRCDPISEHNRLYWYRQTLGQGPEFLTYFQNEAQLEKSRLLSDRFSAERPKGSFSTLEIQRTEQGDSAMYLCASRQLGTDTQYFGPGTRLTVL.

This rearrangement joins TRBV6-5 to TRBJ2-7, with D perhaps TRBD2 (6 bases). Germline V gives CDR1 MNHEY, CDR2 SVGAGI. Trimming pared 5 bases from V and 4 bases from J, leaving 12 bases between. The CDR3 runs 13 residues. This chain's CDR3 is CASSDGGLYEQYF. The CDR3 region has the DNA TGTGCCAGCAGTGACGGGGGTTTGTACGAGCAGTACTTC.

The rearrangement joins TRBV2 to TRBJ1-2; D is unresolved. V was shortened by 2 bases and J by 0 bases, with 13 bases between the two germline ends. The CDR3 has 16 amino acids. Germline CDR1 SNHLY, CDR2 FYNNEI. The CDR3 region has the DNA TGTGCCAGCAGTGAAATATCTGGGATTACTAACTATGGCTACACCTTC. This translates into CASSEISGITNYGYTF.

This clone was seen only once. The chain combines TRBV7-9 with TRBJ1-3; D is possibly TRBD1 (6 bases). Germline CDR1 reads SEHNR; CDR2 reads FQNEAQ (reference sequence). The length of the CDR3 is 16 residues. The V end lost 2 bases, the J end lost 0 bases, and 11 bases lay between the germline ends. The DNA for the CDR3 is TGTGCCAGCAGCTTACTCCACAGGGACTCTGGAAACACCATATATTTT. Protein product: CASSLLHRDSGNTIYF.

The chain couples TRBV11-2 to TRBJ2-7; TRBD1 matches at 8 bases. The germline CDR1 and CDR2 sequences are SGHAT and FQNNGV. V lost 3 bases, J lost 1 base, and 2 bases stayed unmatched. CDR3 length equals 14 residues. The CDR3: CASSFGQGSYEQYF. CDR3 sequence (DNA): TGTGCCAGCAGCTTCGGACAGGGATCCTACGAGCAGTACTTC.

This chain uses TRBV5-4 with TRBJ2-7; TRBD2 matches 7 bases. This CDR3 has 17 residues. J lost 4 bases, V lost 0 bases, and 13 bases had no gene match. CDR1 SGHNT and CDR2 YYREEE come from the germline V gene (reference sequence). DNA of the CDR3: TGTGCCAGCAGCTTGGGAGGAGCTAGCGGACTTTTATACGAGCAGTACTTC. Amino acid sequence: CASSLGGASGLLYEQYF.

The chain has TRBV2 and TRBJ2-7; D call uncertain. Trimming pared 8 bases from V and 3 bases from J, leaving 11 bases between. The germline CDR1 and CDR2 sequences are SNHLY and FYNNEI. The CDR3 runs 12 residues. For the CDR3, the DNA is TGTGCCAGCGGCCTTATTATCTACGAGCAGTACTTC. Residues: CASGLIIYEQYF.

This chain links TRBV12-2 with TRBJ1-2; no DNA check was done on the table's D call, TRBD1. TRBV12-2 is described as a pseudogene. CDR3 length equals 17 residues. The CDR3 region has the DNA TGTGCAAGTCGCCCATTGGGGGCTCCACGAAAGACCTATGGCTACACCTTC. This sequence encodes CASRPLGAPRKTYGYTF.